The sequence of this TCR beta chain was determined in a study of human T cells and chemical hapten exposure. On the study more broadly: Epicutaneous patch tests delivered 0.01% DPC to the upper back, with evaluation at 6 days.

The V end was cut by 5 bases, the J end by 9 bases, with 14 bases between. There are 13 residues in the CDR3. Germline V lookup: CDR1 MNHEY, CDR2 SVGEGT. Findings of the study overall: Expanded TCR sets contained significantly more large CDR3 similarity clusters than controls.

There are many counts of this clonotype. Its antigen is as yet unknown. Described time point: patch test 3, about 24 weeks after DPC sensitization. The treatment denotes: therapeutic diphenylcyclopropenone sensitization with weekly scalp DPC. Donation of samples came from alopecia patients who were 18 to 70 years old and suitable for DPC. The study used a library that attached unique molecular identifiers to individual cDNA molecules. TCRdb itself ran the RACE reads through MiXCR, one entry per CDR3 protein. The sample comprises tens of thousands of distinct CDR3 sequences, 9.9% of which are singletons, and 16% rests with the top ten.

This specimen was whole blood, taken in connection with sensitization to the hapten diphenylcyclopropenone (DPC). The source is a woman in her thirties or forties with alopecia areata. Some clones in this sample may be carry-over from other donors' samples. The gene calls are TRBV6-2 or TRBV6-3 and TRBJ2-1; D uncertain. CDR3 in DNA: TGTGCCAGCAGTAACGGCCCGGCTCCTGAGCAGTTCTTC. Its translation is CASSNGPAPEQFF.